This TCR beta chain was profiled in a study of T cell repertoires in ileal Crohn's disease. The wider study: Operated complications were stricturing disease (61%) and penetrating disease (about 39%).

Trimming cost V 3 bases and J 5 bases, with 10 bases left between them. This CDR3 spans 13 amino acids. CDR1 and CDR2 from the germline V gene are MNHEY and SMNVEV (reference sequence). Described time point: neoterminal ileum biopsy at postoperative endoscopy, about 6 months after surgery. Some clones are missing from TCRdb's copy, which holds only in-frame ones; the method was immunoSEQ multiplex PCR. The repertoire holds tens of thousands of clones, with roughly nine tenths as singletons. The chain carries TRBV27 and TRBJ1-2, with D perhaps TRBD1 (5 bases). The source of this sequence is an adult with Crohn's disease. The sequenced material came from ileal tissue. CDR3 in amino acids: CASSFRGGYGYTF. Written as DNA, the CDR3 is TGTGCCAGCAGTTTTCGGGGGGGGTATGGCTACACCTTC.